Below are 8 T cell receptor beta chains sequenced from a single sample in a study of blood T cell repertoires in COVID-19. The protocol was immunoSEQ multiplex PCR, while the TCRdb copy is restricted to in-frame clones and leaves out a portion. The sample lists roughly 70,000 clones, about 80% seen once, with 9% to 10% in the top ten. The sequencing sample was made of peripheral blood. The receptors come from a human donor in a cohort sampled during active COVID-19.

The chain has TRBV11-3 and TRBJ2-5, with 8 bases matching TRBD1. Germline V gene data show CDR1 as SGHNT and CDR2 as YENEEA. CDR3 size: 16 residues. V lost 1 base to trimming and J lost 4 bases; unmatched junction nucleotides: 8. CDR3 loop: CASSLGSQGAGETQYF. The CDR3 bases are TGTGCCAGCAGCTTAGGGAGCCAGGGGGCGGGAGAGACCCAGTACTTC. The whole variable domain, remainder taken from reference TRBV11-3 and TRBJ2-5, is EAGVVQSPRYKIIEKKQPVAFWCNPISGHNTLYWYLQNLGQGPELLIRYENEEAVDDSQLPKDRFSAERLKGVDSTLKIQPAELGDSAVYLCASSLGSQGAGETQYFGPGTRLLVL.

The chain employs TRBV30 and TRBJ2-2, with D perhaps being TRBD1 or TRBD2 (7 bases each). The CDR3 has 14 amino acids. The germline V and J ends were trimmed by 5 bases and 4 bases, with 14 bases remaining between them. Germline V gives CDR1 GTSNPN, CDR2 SVGIG (reference sequence). CDR3 coding DNA: TGTGCCTGGGGGGAGGGGGCTCCCACCGGGGAGCTGTTTTTT. As protein: CAWGEGAPTGELFF.

J is TRBJ2-3 and V is TRBV28, with 10 bases fitting TRBD2. The CDR3 consists of 17 residues. Germline-derived CDR1 and CDR2 are MDHEN and SYDVKM. J gave up 0 bases and V 4 bases, and 7 bases lay outside the gene matches. The CDR3 DNA sequence: TGTGCCAGCAGTTCCCCCGGACTAGCGGCTAGCACAGATACGCAGTATTTT. This encodes CASSSPGLAASTDTQYF.

The CDR3 sequence is CASSLAGTGGHEQYF. In DNA, the CDR3 is TGTGCCAGCAGCTTAGCTGGGACAGGGGGCCACGAGCAGTACTTC. The chain combines TRBV7-9 with TRBJ2-7; TRBD1 matches 12 bases. Germline V CDR1 and CDR2: SEHNR, FQNEAQ (reference sequence). Trimming took 0 bases from V and 5 from J; bases not matched to a gene: 2. There are 15 residues in the CDR3.

The chain links TRBV6-5 to TRBJ1-5, with D hard to call. The V gene's germline CDR1 is MNHEY and CDR2 SVGAGI. V was shortened by 9 bases and J by 0 bases, with 12 bases between the two germline ends. This CDR3 is built from 14 residues. The CDR3 reads CASKKRDSNQPQHF. The CDR3 DNA is TGTGCCAGTAAAAAAAGAGATAGCAATCAGCCCCAGCATTTT.

The V call is TRBV6-2 or TRBV6-3, the J call TRBJ1-3, with D possibly TRBD1 on 5 matching bases. The CDR3 extends over 16 amino acids. V dropped 5 bases and J dropped 2 bases, with 16 bases sitting between them. Germline lookup yields CDR1 MNHEY and CDR2 SVGEGT. The CDR3 nucleotides read TGTGCCAGCAGTCCCCGCGGGGGAACAACTGGAAACACCATATATTTT. Translating gives CASSPRGGTTGNTIYF.

There are a few counts of this clone. V usage is TRBV7-6 and J usage is TRBJ2-7, with 8 bases that match TRBD1. V was clipped by 1 base and J by 4 bases; unmatched bases: 6. The CDR3 length is 15 residues. The germline V gene encodes CDR1 SGHVS and CDR2 FNYEAQ. DNA for the CDR3: TGTGCCAGCAGCTTAGAGTCAGGGGGCGGGTACGAGCAGTACTTC. Its translation is CASSLESGGGYEQYF.

V is TRBV5-6 and J is TRBJ2-3, with TRBD2 matching over 14 bases. CDR1 and CDR2 (germline): SGHDT, YYEEEE. This CDR3 spans 16 amino acids. The J segment lost 6 bases and the V segment lost 0 bases, leaving 3 bases of the junction unmatched. The CDR3 DNA sequence: TGTGCCAGCAGCTTGGGGGGACTAGCGGGAGTGGATACGCAGTATTTT. Translated, it gives CASSLGGLAGVDTQYF.